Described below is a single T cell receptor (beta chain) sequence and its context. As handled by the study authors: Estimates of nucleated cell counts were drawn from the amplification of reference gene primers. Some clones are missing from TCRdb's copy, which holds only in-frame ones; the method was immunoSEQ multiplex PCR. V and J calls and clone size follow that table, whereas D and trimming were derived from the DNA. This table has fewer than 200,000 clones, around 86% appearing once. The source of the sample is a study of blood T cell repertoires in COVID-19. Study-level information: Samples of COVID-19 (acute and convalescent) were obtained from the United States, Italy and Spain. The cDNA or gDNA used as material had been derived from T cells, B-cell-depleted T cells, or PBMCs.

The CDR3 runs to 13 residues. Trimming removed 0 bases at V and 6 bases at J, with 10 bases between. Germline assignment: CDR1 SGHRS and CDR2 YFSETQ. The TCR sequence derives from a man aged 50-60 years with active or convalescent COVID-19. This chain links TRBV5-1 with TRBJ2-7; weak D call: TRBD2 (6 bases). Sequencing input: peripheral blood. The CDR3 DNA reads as TGCGCCAGCAGCTTGGCCATGGGGGGCGAGCAGTACTTC. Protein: CASSLAMGGEQYF. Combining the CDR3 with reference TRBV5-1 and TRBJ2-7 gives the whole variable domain KAGVTQTPRYLIKTRGQQVTLSCSPISGHRSVSWYQQTPGQGLQFLFEYFSETQRNKGNFPGRFSGRQFSNSRSEMNVSTLELGDSALYLCASSLAMGGEQYFGPGTRLTVT.